The entry below gives a single TCR beta chain sequence along with its context. The antigen is unknown. V lost 1 base to trimming and J lost 0 bases, with 19 bases between them. The CDR3 is made up of 19 amino acids. The germline V gene encodes CDR1 SGHDN and CDR2 FVKESK. This sample was included in a study of cytomegalovirus exposure and HLA in healthy donors. Study-wide results and limits: A prior analysis recorded that most TCR beta V segments were productive about 87% or about 30% of the time. According to the study, approximately 150 TCR beta chains were cytomegalovirus-associated.

Researchers ran the PCR with 60 Vbeta and 13 Jbeta primers. Clones were read by immunoSEQ multiplex PCR, and TCRdb kept only the in-frame ones, dropping some. Altogether some 120,000 clones are present, about 80% being singletons, with the ten largest covering over 2.5%. The clonotype comes from a male donor in good health and CMV-seronegative. This rearrangement joins TRBV14 to TRBJ1-3; possibly TRBD1 for D (6 bases). The sample was PBMCs. This CDR3 is CASSQASAGVRLSGNTIYF. The DNA of the CDR3 is TGTGCCAGCAGCCAAGCGTCGGCAGGGGTTCGCCTCTCTGGAAACACCATATATTTT.